A selection of T cell receptor beta chains follows, all from one sample in a study of blood T cell repertoires in COVID-19. Sequenced by immunoSEQ multiplex PCR; TCRdb stores in-frame clones only, minus some. The sample holds about 200,000 clones, approximately 90% seen once. Input material: peripheral blood. The receptors derive from a man aged 35 to 55 with acute or convalescent COVID-19. CDR3s include the opening cysteine and the closing phenylalanine or tryptophan. A D gene is named only where the DNA matches it firmly. Clone size is stated in some rows and not others, as once, few, many or a class when expanded.

>TRBD1|TRBV6-2/TRBV6-3|TRBJ1-2|-
CASSYPRTGGFDYGYTF
TGTGCCAGCAGTTACCCCAGGACAGGGGGCTTCGACTATGGCTACACCTTC
>TRBD1|TRBV28|TRBJ2-4|-
CASSFVGTGVHIQYF
TGTGCCAGCAGTTTTGTTGGGACAGGGGTACACATTCAGTACTTC
>TRBD2|TRBV24-1|TRBJ2-2|-
CATRAGVTGELFF
TGTGCCACCAGAGCGGGGGTCACCGGGGAGCTGTTTTTT
>TRBD2|TRBV7-3|TRBJ2-1|-
CASSLGRVSYNEQFF
TGTGCCAGCAGCTTAGGGAGGGTTTCCTACAATGAGCAGTTCTTC
>TRBD1|TRBV5-6|TRBJ2-1|once
CASSFATGSLSYNEQFF
TGTGCCAGCAGCTTTGCGACAGGGTCCCTCTCCTACAATGAGCAGTTCTTC
>-|TRBV13|TRBJ1-2|-
CASSSTPDSNYGYTF
TGTGCCAGCAGCTCAACCCCGGACAGTAACTATGGCTACACCTTC
>TRBD2|TRBV7-9|TRBJ2-7|-
CASSLEGQALAGLYEQYF
TGTGCCAGCAGCTTAGAGGGTCAGGCCCTAGCGGGACTCTACGAGCAGTACTTC
>TRBD1|TRBV2|TRBJ1-6|-
CASKRTGGLSPLHF
TGTGCCAGCAAGCGGACAGGGGGACTTTCACCCCTCCACTTT
>-|TRBV9|TRBJ1-1|-
CASSPRQMNTEAFF
TGTGCCAGCAGCCCCCGACAGATGAACACTGAAGCTTTCTTT
>-|TRBV7-8|TRBJ2-1|once
CASSLGRAGSSSYNEQFF
TGTGCCAGCAGCTTAGGACGGGCGGGGTCTAGCTCCTACAATGAGCAGTTCTTC
>TRBD1|TRBV7-9|TRBJ1-1|few
CASSPQGAVPSVKAFF
TGTGCCAGCAGCCCCCAGGGGGCAGTCCCGTCCGTAAAAGCTTTCTTT
>TRBD1|TRBV5-1|TRBJ2-3|-
CASSLGTGGGTDTQYF
TGCGCCAGCAGCTTGGGAACAGGGGGAGGCACAGATACGCAGTATTTT
>TRBD2|TRBV7-6|TRBJ2-2|-
CASSSGTSWSTGELFF
TGTGCCAGCAGCTCCGGGACTAGCTGGAGCACCGGGGAGCTGTTTTTT
>TRBD1|TRBV9|TRBJ2-7|-
CASSVVLTGLSSYEQYF
TGTGCCAGCAGCGTAGTGTTGACAGGGCTTTCTTCCTACGAGCAGTACTTC
>TRBD2|TRBV3-1/TRBV3-2|TRBJ2-1|-
CASSPTSGNYNEQFF
TGTGCCAGCAGCCCGACTAGCGGGAATTACAATGAGCAGTTCTTC
>TRBD1|TRBV27|TRBJ1-3|-
CASSLNRGGGNTIYF
TGTGCCAGCAGTTTGAACAGGGGTGGTGGAAACACCATATATTTT
>-|TRBV7-7|TRBJ2-7|once
CASSLEAGDYEQYF
TGTGCTAGCAGCTTAGAGGCAGGGGACTACGAGCAGTACTTC
>TRBD2|TRBV30|TRBJ2-3|-
CAWTSGGWSTDTQYF
TGTGCCTGGACTAGCGGGGGTTGGAGCACAGATACGCAGTATTTT
>TRBD2|TRBV28|TRBJ2-1|-
CASSFSGGRLEQFF
TGTGCCAGCAGTTTCAGCGGGGGGCGGCTTGAGCAGTTCTTC
>TRBD1|TRBV2|TRBJ2-7|-
CATSWDRRTYEQYF
TGTGCCACGTCCTGGGACAGGAGAACCTACGAGCAGTACTTC
>TRBD2|TRBV6-2/TRBV6-3|TRBJ2-7|-
CASSYVSGSANYYEQYF
TGTGCCAGCAGTTACGTTAGCGGGAGTGCGAATTACTACGAGCAGTACTTC
>-|TRBV18|TRBJ2-7|-
CASSPPSRAPEEQYF
TGTGCCAGCTCACCCCCCTCGAGGGCCCCTGAGGAGCAGTACTTC
>-|TRBV5-1|TRBJ1-2|-
CASSLIGADYGYTF
TGCGCCAGCAGCTTAATTGGGGCGGACTATGGCTACACCTTC
>-|TRBV18|TRBJ1-5|-
CASSPGHTSNQPQHF
TGTGCCAGCTCACCAGGACACACTAGCAATCAGCCCCAGCATTTT